This record concerns one TCR beta chain sequence. Its specificity is not known. The CDR3 runs 12 residues. The V gene lost 2 bases and the J gene lost 4 bases, with 6 bases spanning the gap. The germline V gene has CDR1 MNHEY and CDR2 SVGEGT. The data belong to a study of blood T cells in healthy people across ages. The authors ran a second PCR of 7 to 11 cycles using a sample-barcoded 5' primer and a J-beta primer mix. Per sample, CDR3-containing paired-end reads numbered at least 2.5 million. TCRdb used MiXCR to reprocess the 5' RACE reads, holding one entry per CDR3 protein. This table has some 800,000 distinct CDR3 sequences, 25% appearing once. The study's findings and limits: With donor CMV status unknown, expanded clonotype changes were possibly confounded.

These data were likewise used in another study, on T cells of mothers and their children. Turning to that study: Addition of sample barcodes and 2-4 random nucleotides occurred through the M1S primer of the second PCR.

The clonotype comes from a boy between 10 and 17 years old in good health. This chain joins TRBV6-2 or TRBV6-3 and TRBJ2-7; no firm D call. The source material was blood. CDR3 protein: CASSYMGYEQYF. CDR3 DNA sequence: TGTGCCAGCAGTTACATGGGTTACGAGCAGTACTTC.